The present entry profiles one TCR beta chain with its context. The data are from a study of shared clonotypes between healthy human individuals. Study overall: Per-donor plates numbered three CD4 naive, three CD4 memory, two CD8 naive and one CD8 memory.

The assay was immunoSEQ multiplex PCR, and TCRdb's table has in-frame clones only and misses some. The sample shows around 1.9 million clones, around 93% of them seen only once. The V end was cut by 4 bases, the J end by 5 bases, with 12 bases between. The CDR3 is made up of 13 amino acids. Per the germline V gene, CDR1 is MGHRA and CDR2 is YSYEKL. Naive CD8 isolation took CD45RO-negative cells positively selected for CCR7 and excluded terminally differentiated effector memory CD45RA+ cells. Sequencing was done on a sample of naive CD8+ T cells from PBMCs. The TCR comes from a man between 18 and 29 years old in good health. Some clones in this sample may be carry-over from other donors' samples. V and J are TRBV4-1 and TRBJ2-7, with D tentatively TRBD2 (6 bases). The CDR3 DNA reads as TGCGCCAGCAGCCGGACTATCCCCAACGAGCAGTACTTC. Encoded protein: CASSRTIPNEQYF.